A selection of T cell receptor beta chains follows, all from one sample in a study of cytomegalovirus exposure and HLA in healthy donors. Using immunoSEQ multiplex PCR, the repertoire was profiled, and TCRdb retains in-frame clones only, with some absent. The data hold under 200,000 clones, with approximately 78% observed a single time. The sequencing input was PBMCs. These receptors originate from a girl aged 2 to 10 in good health and CMV-seropositive. CDR3s include the opening cysteine and the closing phenylalanine or tryptophan. Each record gives: V gene, D gene, clone size, CDR3 length, J gene, CDR3 DNA, CDR3 protein. A D gene is named only where the DNA matches it firmly. A clone size is listed for some rows: how often the clone was seen (once, few, many), or a class if it is expanded.

>TRBV19|-|once|14|TRBJ2-5
TGTGCCAGTAGTGACGGCAGGGTGAAGGAGACCCAGTACTTC
CASSDGRVKETQYF
>TRBV18|TRBD2|-|16|TRBJ2-5
TGTGCCAGCTCACCACCGACTAGCGGGAGTAAGGAGACCCAGTACTTC
CASSPPTSGSKETQYF
>TRBV6-1|-|-|14|TRBJ2-7
TGTGCCAGCAACGCCGGGACTGCGAGATACGAGCAGTACTTC
CASNAGTARYEQYF
>TRBV5-1|-|-|15|TRBJ1-4
TGCGCCAGCAGCCCTGGGCACGGACAAGATGAAAAACTGTTTTTT
CASSPGHGQDEKLFF
>TRBV14|-|few|14|TRBJ1-3
TGTGCCAGCAGCCACAGGGGCTCTGGAAACACCATATATTTT
CASSHRGSGNTIYF
>TRBV29-1|-|-|13|TRBJ2-7
TGCAGCGTTGGTGTTGGCGGTCCGGAGGAGCAGTACTTC
CSVGVGGPEEQYF
>TRBV5-3|-|-|15|TRBJ1-3
TGTGCCAGAAGCTTGGGGGGGCACACTGGAAACACCATATATTTT
CARSLGGHTGNTIYF
>TRBV5-6|-|once|14|TRBJ1-2
TGTGCCAGCAGCTTGGGACAGAACCTCTATGGCTACACCTTC
CASSLGQNLYGYTF
>TRBV5-1|TRBD1|-|12|TRBJ1-2
TGCGCCAGCGGGACAGGGGGCTATGGCTACACCTTC
CASGTGGYGYTF
>TRBV10-3|TRBD2|-|14|TRBJ2-3
TGTGCCATCAGACCGACTAGCGGGAGCTATACGCAGTATTTT
CAIRPTSGSYTQYF
>TRBV5-1|TRBD1|few|14|TRBJ2-5
TGCGCCAGCAGCTCGGGACAGGCCCAAGAGACCCAGTACTTC
CASSSGQAQETQYF
>TRBV18|TRBD1|-|13|TRBJ1-3
TGTGCCAGCTCACGGGACAGGGGAAACACCATATATTTT
CASSRDRGNTIYF
>TRBV6-1|-|once|14|TRBJ1-4
TGTGCCAGCAGTGAGCAGGCGTCAGTGCAAAAACTGTTTTTT
CASSEQASVQKLFF
>TRBV4-1|-|few|13|TRBJ2-7
TGCGCCAGCAGCTTCAGCGAAGACTACGAGCAGTACTTC
CASSFSEDYEQYF
>TRBV5-1|TRBD2|-|15|TRBJ2-7
TGCGCCAGCAGCTTCCGGGGGACTAGCGGCTACGAGCAGTACTTC
CASSFRGTSGYEQYF
>TRBV11-2|-|-|14|TRBJ2-5
TGTGCCAGCAGCTTATTAGTGTTCCAAGAGACCCAGTACTTC
CASSLLVFQETQYF